This section outlines one T cell receptor beta chain sequence together with its context. Its antigen is still unknown. Trimming left V 5 bases short and J 4 bases short, with 20 bases between. In germline, CDR1 is MNHEY, CDR2 SVGAGI. This CDR3 has 16 residues. General study findings and limits: In terms of TCR gene usage, tumor memory CD4+ T cells clustered together with blood and lymph node memory CD4+ cells, as well as with lymph node naive CD4+ cells. Greatest tumor Treg TCR overlap was with tumor naive CD4+ cells. The larger-cohort validation was restricted to a single TCR beta V-J rearrangement rather than whole repertoires.

Full-length variable regions came from constant-region reverse primers plus semi-nested Nested Universal Primer A PCR. TCRdb ran MiXCR on the 5' RACE reads and lists one entry per CDR3 protein. The sample shows roughly 64,000 distinct CDR3 sequences, around a fifth of them seen only once. The gene calls are TRBV6-5 and TRBJ1-1; TRBD1 might be the D (6 bases). The clonotype was recovered from a female donor with breast cancer. Sample: memory CD4+ T cells sorted from a lymph node. Subset in this sample: memory CD4+ T cells, CD4+CD45RO+CD25-. CDR3 coding DNA: TGTGCCAGCAGTCTACCCGGACTGGGGGCGAGCACTGAAGCTTTCTTT. It encodes CASSLPGLGASTEAFF.